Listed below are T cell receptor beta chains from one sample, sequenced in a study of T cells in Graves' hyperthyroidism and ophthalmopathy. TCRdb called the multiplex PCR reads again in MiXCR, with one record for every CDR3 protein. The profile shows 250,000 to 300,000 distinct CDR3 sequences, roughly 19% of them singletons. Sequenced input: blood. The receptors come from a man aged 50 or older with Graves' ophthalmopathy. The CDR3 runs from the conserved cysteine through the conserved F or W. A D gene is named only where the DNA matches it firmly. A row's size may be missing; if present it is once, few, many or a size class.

TGTGCCAGCTCCTGGATGAGGTTCACCGGGGAGCTGTTTTTT | CASSWMRFTGELFF | - | TRBJ2-2 | few | TRBV28
TGTGCCAGCAGACTAGCGCCTAGCACAGATACGCAGTATTTT | CASRLAPSTDTQYF | TRBD2 | TRBJ2-3 | many | TRBV2
TGTGCCAGCAGTTTGGAGTCCTACCAAGCTTTCTTT | CASSLESYQAFF | - | TRBJ1-1 | many | TRBV28
TGTGCCAGCAGCCATCACATTACAGGGACCTCCTACGAGCAGTACTTC | CASSHHITGTSYEQYF | - | TRBJ2-7 | few | TRBV6-1
TGTGCCAGCAGCCCTACCTCGGACAGCTACGAGCAGTACTTC | CASSPTSDSYEQYF | - | TRBJ2-7 | many | TRBV7-3
TGTGCCAGCAGTTTAGGGGGGCGGGCTCAGCCCCAGCATTTT | CASSLGGRAQPQHF | - | TRBJ1-5 | many | TRBV28
TGTGCCAGCAGGGTCGGGGCAGGAACAAATCAGCCCCAGCATTTT | CASRVGAGTNQPQHF | - | TRBJ1-5 | many | TRBV12-3/TRBV12-4
TGCGCCAGCAGCTTGTCGCTAGCGGACGGGGGTGAGCAGTTCTTC | CASSLSLADGGEQFF | TRBD2 | TRBJ2-1 | - | TRBV5-1
TGTGCCTGGAGTCGGGCCGTAACTAATGAAAAACTGTTTTTT | CAWSRAVTNEKLFF | - | TRBJ1-4 | many | TRBV30
TGTGCCAGCAGTTACTCAGCGGGAACGGCCTACAATGAGCAGTTCTTC | CASSYSAGTAYNEQFF | TRBD2 | TRBJ2-1 | - | TRBV6-2/TRBV6-3
TGTGCCAGCAGTGAGGCAGGCCCTCGTGGAAACACCATATATTTT | CASSEAGPRGNTIYF | - | TRBJ1-3 | - | TRBV6-1
TGCGCCAGCAGCTTGGCTCTGGGACAGAGAACAGATACGCAGTATTTT | CASSLALGQRTDTQYF | TRBD1 | TRBJ2-3 | many | TRBV5-1
TGTGCCAGCAGCCAAGGTAATAAGCGGGAGGCCTACGAGCAGTACTTC | CASSQGNKREAYEQYF | TRBD2 | TRBJ2-7 | - | TRBV3-1
TGTGCCAGTAGTCCCTATGCCGCCCTCAATGAGCAGTTCTTC | CASSPYAALNEQFF | - | TRBJ2-1 | few | TRBV19
TGTGCCAGTTCAAAACGGACTGCTAAGCTCAATGAGCAGTTTGAGCAGTTCTTC | CASSKRTAKLNEQFEQFF | - | TRBJ2-1 | few | TRBV19
TGTGCCAGCAGCTTAGGCGGGAGGGCCAGGGATGAGCAGTTCTTC | CASSLGGRARDEQFF | TRBD2 | TRBJ2-1 | many | TRBV11-2
TGTGCCATCAGCGAGTCAGGGGGATATACGCAGTATTTT | CAISESGGYTQYF | TRBD1 | TRBJ2-3 | few | TRBV10-3
TGTGCCAGCAGTTCTACCCCCTGGGGCAATCAGCCCCAGTATTTT | CASSSTPWGNQPQYF | - | TRBJ2-3 | - | TRBV6-2/TRBV6-3
TGTGCCATCAGTGAGTCGCGGGGGAGGACACCCCTCCACTTT | CAISESRGRTPLHF | - | TRBJ1-6 | - | TRBV10-3
TGTGCCAGCAGCTTAGGGACTAGCGGGGAGTGGGACCAAGAGACCCAGTACTTC | CASSLGTSGEWDQETQYF | TRBD2 | TRBJ2-5 | - | TRBV7-8
TGTGCCAGCAGCCCCCGGGACAGGGTCGAAGAGACCCAGTACTTC | CASSPRDRVEETQYF | TRBD1 | TRBJ2-5 | - | TRBV5-4
TGTGCCAGCAGTGAAGAATGGCAGACCTACGAGCAGTACTTC | CASSEEWQTYEQYF | - | TRBJ2-7 | many | TRBV6-1
TGTGCCCGGTCGAGGGGGGACTCATACGAGCAGTACTTC | CARSRGDSYEQYF | - | TRBJ2-7 | few | TRBV30
TGTGCCAGCAGCTCGACCGGACAGGGCGAGCAGTTCTTC | CASSSTGQGEQFF | TRBD1 | TRBJ2-1 | - | TRBV7-3
TGTGCCAGCAGTGACGGTCGCGCAGGAGTACAAGAGACCCAGTACTTC | CASSDGRAGVQETQYF | - | TRBJ2-5 | few | TRBV2
TGTGCCAGCAGAGGTAGGGGAAGCTCCTACAATGAGCAGTTCTTC | CASRGRGSSYNEQFF | - | TRBJ2-1 | many | TRBV7-9
TGTGCCAGCAGTTCCCCAGCCCTAGGGAACACCGGGGAGCTGTTTTTT | CASSSPALGNTGELFF | - | TRBJ2-2 | - | TRBV28
TGCAGTGCTGGCCGCTCTGGACTAGCGGGGGGGGAGCAGTACTTC | CSAGRSGLAGGEQYF | TRBD2 | TRBJ2-7 | many | TRBV20-1